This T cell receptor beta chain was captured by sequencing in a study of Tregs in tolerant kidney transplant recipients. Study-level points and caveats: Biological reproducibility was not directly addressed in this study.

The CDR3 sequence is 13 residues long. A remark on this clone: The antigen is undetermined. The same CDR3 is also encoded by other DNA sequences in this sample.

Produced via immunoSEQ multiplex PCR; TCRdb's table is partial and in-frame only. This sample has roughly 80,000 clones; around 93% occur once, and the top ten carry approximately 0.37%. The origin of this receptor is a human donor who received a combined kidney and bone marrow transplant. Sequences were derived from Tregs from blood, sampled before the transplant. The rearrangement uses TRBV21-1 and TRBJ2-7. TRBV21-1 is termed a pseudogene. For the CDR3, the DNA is TGTGCCAGCAGCAAAGTATTAGGTTACGAGCAGTACTTC. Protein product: CASSKVLGYEQYF.